These 32 T cell receptor beta chains came from one sample sequenced in a study of spatial heterogeneity in lung cancer. The time point: blood at routine non-recurrence follow-up after resection. TCRdb used MiXCR to reprocess the 5' RACE reads, holding one entry per CDR3 protein. Among roughly 110,000 distinct CDR3 sequences, 10% to 13% were seen once, and the ten largest hold approximately 24%. Sample: PBMCs, taken at follow-up. These receptor sequences come from a female donor with early-stage non-small cell lung cancer.

The rearrangement joins TRBV5-1 to TRBJ2-5; D gene ambiguous. This CDR3 contains 11 residues. Germline V CDR1 and CDR2: SGHRS, YFSETQ. V was cut by 3 bases and J by 4 bases, with 4 bases left in between. This CDR3 reads CASSSIETQYF. In nucleotides, the CDR3 is TGCGCCAGCAGCTCCATAGAGACCCAGTACTTC.

This chain uses TRBV9 with TRBJ2-2; 13 bases agree with TRBD2. Germline CDR1 is SGDLS and CDR2 is YYNGEE. V shed 4 bases and J 3 bases; nucleotides not matched to a gene: 9. There are 18 residues in the CDR3. The CDR3 DNA follows: TGTGCCAGCAGCTCAACCACGGGACTAGCGGGACACACCGGGGAGCTGTTTTTT. Residues: CASSSTTGLAGHTGELFF.

Here the CDR3 reads CASSLPGVSYEQYF. Here the CDR3 DNA reads TGTGCCAGCTCACTACCTGGGGTATCCTACGAGCAGTACTTC. The chain links TRBV18 to TRBJ2-7; no clear D gene. Germline-derived CDR1 and CDR2 are KGHSH and LQKENI. V was shortened by 4 bases and J by 1 base, with 11 bases between the two germline ends. The CDR3 consists of 14 residues. The full variable domain, completed using reference TRBV18 and TRBJ2-7, is NAGVMQNPRHLVRRRGQEARLRCSPMKGHSHVYWYRQLPEEGLKFMVYLQKENIIDESGMPKERFSAEFPKEGPSILRIQQVVRGDSAAYFCASSLPGVSYEQYFGPGTRLTVT.

This sequence joins TRBV28 and TRBJ1-1; D possibly corresponds to TRBD1 (6 bases). The CDR3 is 15 amino acids. The V and J ends lost 2 bases and 0 bases respectively, with 10 bases between them. CDR1 is MDHEN and CDR2 is SYDVKM in the germline V gene. The CDR3 protein is CASSLTGGVNTEAFF. As DNA, the CDR3 is TGTGCCAGCAGTTTAACGGGGGGCGTGAACACTGAAGCTTTCTTT.

The chain carries TRBV11-2 and TRBJ1-3, with D possibly TRBD1 on 5 matching bases. The CDR3 is 14 residues long. The germline CDR1 and CDR2 sequences are SGHAT and FQNNGV. V was pared by 2 bases and J by 4 bases, with 9 bases between. This CDR3 is CASSLIAGGNTIYF. For the CDR3, the DNA is TGTGCCAGCAGCTTAATAGCAGGGGGAAACACCATATATTTT.

The gene calls are TRBV10-3 and TRBJ2-3, with 8 positions matching TRBD2. The V segment lost 4 bases and the J segment 2 bases; nucleotides outside the gene matches: 2. Germline lookup yields CDR1 ENHRY and CDR2 SYGVKD. CDR3 size: 14 residues. In nucleotides, the CDR3 is TGTGCCATCAGTGGAGCGGGAGCCACAGATACGCAGTATTTT. It translates to CAISGAGATDTQYF.

This clonotype came up many times. The rearrangement joins TRBV7-2 to TRBJ2-5; the D gene is possibly TRBD1 (6 bases). CDR3 length: 16 residues. CDR1 is SGHTA, CDR2 FQGNSA, per germline. V was trimmed by 2 bases and J by 1 base, leaving 14 bases between them. CDR3 sequence (DNA): TGTGCCAGCAGCTTATACAAGCGAGGGGGCCAAGAGACCCAGTACTTC. This translates into CASSLYKRGGQETQYF.

The table lists this clonotype with many counts. The rearrangement joins TRBV19 to TRBJ2-5; D might be TRBD1 (5 bases). The CDR3 length is 11 residues. V was pared by 10 bases and J by 7 bases, with 13 bases between. Looked up from germline, CDR1 is LNHDA and CDR2 is SQIVND (reference sequence). The CDR3 coding sequence is TGTGCCACCAGGGCCCAACGGACCCAGTACTTC. This encodes CATRAQRTQYF. Looking up the rest from reference TRBV19 and TRBJ2-5 gives the full variable domain: DGGITQSPKYLFRKEGQNVTLSCEQNLNHDAMYWYRQDPGQGLRLIYYSQIVNDFQKGDIAEGYSVSREKKESFPLTVTSAQKNPTAFYLCATRAQRTQYFGPGTRLLVL.

The V gene is TRBV3-1, the J gene TRBJ2-1; D is possibly TRBD2 (6 bases). V lost 1 base and J lost 0, with 13 bases in between. Germline CDR1 reads LGHDT; CDR2 reads YNNKEL (reference sequence). The CDR3 consists of 17 residues. The CDR3 nucleotides read TGTGCCAGCAGCCAAGTGATTAGCGGTAGCTCCTACAATGAGCAGTTCTTC. As protein: CASSQVISGSSYNEQFF.

The chain has TRBV28 and TRBJ2-7; 7 bases agree with TRBD2. Germline loops: CDR1 MDHEN, CDR2 SYDVKM. The length of the CDR3 is 14 residues. Trimming removed 5 bases from V and 2 bases from J; junction bases left unmatched: 6. The CDR3, as DNA: TGTGCCAGCAGTCCCTCTAGCGGACCCTACGAGCAGTACTTC. It specifies CASSPSSGPYEQYF.

This clonotype was observed at least ten times. The chain carries TRBV24-1 and TRBJ2-3; the D call may be TRBD1 or TRBD2 (5 bases each). Germline CDR1 and CDR2: KGHDR and SFDVKD. This CDR3 has 16 amino acids. V was cut by 3 bases and J by 2 bases, with 14 bases left in between. CDR3 amino acids: CATSDQYPGTTDTQYF. Written as DNA, the CDR3 is TGTGCCACCAGTGATCAATATCCCGGGACCACAGATACGCAGTATTTT.

This rearrangement joins TRBV29-1 to TRBJ1-1; TRBD1 matches at 8 bases. The V and J ends lost 5 bases and 0 bases, in that order; junction bases with no gene match: 5. This CDR3 is built from 14 residues. Germline CDR1 reads SQVTM; CDR2 reads ANQGSEA. CDR3: CSVTGGTMNTEAFF. The CDR3 nucleotides read TGCAGCGTTACAGGGGGGACCATGAACACTGAAGCTTTCTTT.

This clonotype was counted a few times. The J gene is TRBJ1-1, the V gene TRBV4-2; weak D call: TRBD1 (5 bases). Germline CDR1 LGHNA, CDR2 YNFKEQ. V was pared by 4 bases and J by 2 bases, with 8 bases between. The CDR3 is 13 amino acids. For the CDR3, the DNA is TGTGCCAGCAGCCCGACAGCTAACACTGAAGCTTTCTTT. It yields the protein CASSPTANTEAFF.

This chain joins TRBV28 and TRBJ2-3, with D uncertain. This CDR3 has 12 amino acids. Germline loops: CDR1 MDHEN, CDR2 SYDVKM. With 4 bases removed from V and 14 bases from J, the gap between germline ends came to 16 bases. The CDR3 reads CASSSLGISWYF. CDR3 nucleotide sequence: TGTGCCAGCAGTTCATTAGGGATCTCATGGTATTTT.

This clonotype was counted ten times or more. The V and J genes are TRBV5-1 and TRBJ2-5; maybe TRBD2 (5 bases). The CDR3 runs to 15 residues. Between the trimmed V and J ends, which lost 0 bases and 5 bases, there was a span of 14 bases. Germline V gene lookup returns CDR1 SGHRS and CDR2 YFSETQ. In DNA form, the CDR3 reads TGCGCCAGCAGCTTGGTGTCCTCGCCGGGGGAGACCCAGTACTTC. The encoded protein is CASSLVSSPGETQYF.

This clonotype was found many times. The V call is TRBV15, the J call TRBJ1-1; D gene ambiguous. Trimming removed 6 bases from V and 1 base from J, with 9 bases in between. Germline-derived CDR1 and CDR2 are LNHNV and YYDKDF (reference sequence). The CDR3 has 13 residues. The CDR3 loop reads CATSSSQNTEAFF. The CDR3, as DNA: TGTGCCACCAGTTCGTCCCAGAACACTGAAGCTTTCTTT.

This clonotype was observed a few times. One junction end disagrees with the germline gene, perhaps due to a read error. The chain combines TRBV19 with TRBJ2-7; 8 nucleotides align to TRBD2. Germline V CDR1 and CDR2: LNHDA, SQIVND (reference sequence). This CDR3 is 15 amino acids long. This CDR3 reads CASSIGREASCEQYF. The CDR3 coding sequence is TGTGCCAGTAGTATCGGGCGGGAGGCGTCCTGCGAGCAGTACTTC.

This chain links TRBV5-4 with TRBJ1-2; 8 nucleotides align to TRBD1. The trim removed 4 bases at V and 8 bases at J, leaving 16 bases unmatched. The CDR3 is made up of 16 amino acids. Germline CDR1 is SGHNT and CDR2 is YYREEE (reference sequence). The CDR3 sequence is CASSPPGQVTRGGYTF. The CDR3 DNA reads TGTGCCAGCAGCCCCCCGGGACAGGTCACCAGAGGAGGCTACACCTTC.

This chain joins TRBV24-1 and TRBJ2-4; 7 nucleotides match TRBD1. There are 14 residues in the CDR3. Trimming at V came to 4 bases and at J to 7 bases, leaving 6 bases not matched to a gene. CDR1 and CDR2 from the germline V gene are KGHDR and SFDVKD. In DNA form, the CDR3 reads TGTGCCACCAGTGAGTCTTTACAGGGGAACATTCAGTACTTC. Translated, it gives CATSESLQGNIQYF.

This clonotype was picked up a small number of times. The V and J genes are TRBV28 and TRBJ1-6, with no clear D. Germline V lookup: CDR1 MDHEN, CDR2 SYDVKM. This CDR3 contains 16 residues. V lost 2 bases, J lost 0 bases, and 8 bases lay in between. The CDR3, as DNA: TGTGCCAGCAGTTTAGATTGGAGCTCCTATAATTCACCCCTCCACTTT. Amino acids: CASSLDWSSYNSPLHF. Full variable domain (remainder filled in from reference TRBV28 and TRBJ1-6): DVKVTQSSRYLVKRTGEKVFLECVQDMDHENMFWYRQDPGLGLRLIYFSYDVKMKEKGDIPEGYSVSREKKERFSLILESASTNQTSMYLCASSLDWSSYNSPLHFGNGTRLTVT.

The rearrangement links TRBV5-1 to TRBJ1-1; 7 nucleotides match TRBD1. Germline-derived CDR1 and CDR2 are SGHRS and YFSETQ. The J segment lost 5 bases and the V segment lost 0 bases, leaving 10 bases of the junction unmatched. CDR3 length equals 16 residues. The CDR3 nucleotides read TGCGCCAGCAGCTTGGACAGGGGAATGACATGGACTGAAGCTTTCTTT. This encodes CASSLDRGMTWTEAFF. The full variable domain, completed using reference TRBV5-1 and TRBJ1-1, is KAGVTQTPRYLIKTRGQQVTLSCSPISGHRSVSWYQQTPGQGLQFLFEYFSETQRNKGNFPGRFSGRQFSNSRSEMNVSTLELGDSALYLCASSLDRGMTWTEAFFGQGTRLTVV.

This clonotype occurred many times. This chain connects TRBV27 to TRBJ1-5, with 7 bases matching TRBD1. After removal of 8 bases from V and 1 base from J, the junction contained 8 bases not matched to a gene. CDR3 length equals 15 residues. Germline CDR1 and CDR2: MNHEY and SMNVEV (reference sequence). The CDR3 nucleotides are TGTGCCAGCCAACGGGACAGATTAAGCAATCAGCCCCAGCATTTT. This gives the protein CASQRDRLSNQPQHF.

The gene calls are TRBV28 and TRBJ2-3, with a tentative D call TRBD2 (6 bases). The V end lost 7 bases, the J end lost 1 base, and 15 bases lay between the germline ends. Germline V gene lookup returns CDR1 MDHEN and CDR2 SYDVKM. The CDR3 has 15 residues. The CDR3 coding sequence is TGTGCCAGCACCTTCTCCGGCGGGGGCACAGATACGCAGTATTTT. Protein sequence: CASTFSGGGTDTQYF.

This sequence joins TRBV19 and TRBJ2-3, with 13 bases fitting TRBD2. J gave up 4 bases and V 2 bases, and 6 bases lay outside the gene matches. Looked up from germline, CDR1 is LNHDA and CDR2 is SQIVND (reference sequence). The CDR3 consists of 17 residues. The DNA of the CDR3 is TGTGCCAGTAGTATATCACTAGCGGGAGGGCCGGCAGATACGCAGTATTTT. Residues: CASSISLAGGPADTQYF.

V gene TRBV28 combines with J gene TRBJ1-2; D may be TRBD1 (5 bases). Germline-derived CDR1 and CDR2 are MDHEN and SYDVKM. The CDR3 sequence is 14 residues long. Deletions cut 5 bases from V and 4 bases from J, with 14 bases between. In DNA, the CDR3 is TGTGCCAGCAGTCCTGGGGGTCTAGGCTATGGCTACACCTTC. It yields the protein CASSPGGLGYGYTF.

In this sample, this clonotype turned up a few times. CDR3 loop: CASSTRGTGELFF. The CDR3 coding sequence is TGTGCCAGCAGCACCCGGGGAACGGGGGAGCTGTTTTTT. The V and J genes are TRBV9 and TRBJ2-2, with a possible D match to TRBD2 (5 bases). The germline gives CDR1 SGDLS, CDR2 YYNGEE. This CDR3 spans 13 amino acids. The ends were cut back, 4 bases at V and 8 bases at J, with 12 bases in the middle. Based on the CDR3 plus reference TRBV9 and TRBJ2-2, the full variable domain is DSGVTQTPKHLITATGQRVTLRCSPRSGDLSVYWYQQSLDQGLQFLIQYYNGEERAKGNILERFSAQQFPDLHSELNLSSLELGDSALYFCASSTRGTGELFFGEGSRLTVL.

V and J are TRBV9 and TRBJ2-2, with TRBD2 identical over 13 bases. The CDR3 is 17 residues long. V dropped 0 bases and J dropped 2; count of bases not matched to a gene: 1. The germline gives CDR1 SGDLS, CDR2 YYNGEE. The CDR3 nucleotides are TGTGCCAGCAGCGTAGGGGGACTAGCGGGAAACACCGGGGAGCTGTTTTTT. Its protein is CASSVGGLAGNTGELFF.

Of note for this clonotype: One base away lies a much larger clone, so this may be a sequencing read error. The chain employs TRBV7-9 and TRBJ2-3; no definite D call. The CDR3 has 13 amino acids. V lost 5 bases to trimming and J lost 0 bases, with 6 bases between them. Germline values: CDR1 SEHNR, CDR2 FQNEAQ (reference sequence). Written as DNA, the CDR3 is TGTGCCAGCAGCCCCAACAGCACAGATACGCAGTATTTT. It encodes CASSPNSTDTQYF.

This clonotype has ten or more counts. The gene calls are TRBV12-3 or TRBV12-4 and TRBJ2-2, with a possible D match to TRBD1 (5 bases). Trimming stripped 5 bases from V and 0 bases from J, with 7 bases between. The CDR3 consists of 14 residues. DNA of the CDR3: TGTGCCAGCAGTCTGACAGCGAACACCGGGGAGCTGTTTTTT. Translated: CASSLTANTGELFF.

There are many counts of this clonotype. The chain recombines TRBV28 with TRBJ2-7; 12 positions agree with TRBD2. With 6 bases clipped from V and 3 bases from J, the junction kept 6 bases outside the gene matches. The CDR3 is 15 residues long. CDR1 is MDHEN, CDR2 SYDVKM, per germline. CDR3 bases: TGTGCCAGCAGGACTAGCGGGAGTGGCTTCTACGAGCAGTACTTC. This gives the protein CASRTSGSGFYEQYF.

In its sample, this clonotype was seen many times. This chain joins TRBV6-4 and TRBJ2-2; a possible D gene is TRBD1 (6 bases). The germline gives CDR1 MRHNA, CDR2 SNTAGT. CDR3 length: 13 residues. Trimming stripped 6 bases from V and 5 bases from J, with 10 bases between. The CDR3 DNA follows: TGTGCCAGCAGCCGAACAGGGACCGGGGAGCTGTTTTTT. Translation gives CASSRTGTGELFF.

The chain employs TRBV4-2 and TRBJ2-7; unclear D gene. CDR3 length: 17 amino acids. Trimming shortened V by 0 bases and J by 3 bases, and 18 bases separated the two germline ends. CDR1 is LGHNA and CDR2 is YNFKEQ in the germline V gene. The CDR3 loop reads CASSQDIGLRADYEQYF. CDR3 DNA sequence: TGTGCCAGCAGCCAAGATATAGGTCTTCGCGCAGACTACGAGCAGTACTTC.